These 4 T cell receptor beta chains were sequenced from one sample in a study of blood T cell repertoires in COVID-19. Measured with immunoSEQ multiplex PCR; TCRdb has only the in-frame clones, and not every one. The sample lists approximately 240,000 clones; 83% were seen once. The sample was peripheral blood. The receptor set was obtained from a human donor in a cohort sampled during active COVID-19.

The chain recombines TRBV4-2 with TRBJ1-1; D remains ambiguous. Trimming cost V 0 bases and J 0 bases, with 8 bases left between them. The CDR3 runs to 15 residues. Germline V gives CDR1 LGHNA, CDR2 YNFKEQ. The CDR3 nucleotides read TGTGCCAGCAGCCAAGAGGTAGGAGTGAACACTGAAGCTTTCTTT. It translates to CASSQEVGVNTEAFF.

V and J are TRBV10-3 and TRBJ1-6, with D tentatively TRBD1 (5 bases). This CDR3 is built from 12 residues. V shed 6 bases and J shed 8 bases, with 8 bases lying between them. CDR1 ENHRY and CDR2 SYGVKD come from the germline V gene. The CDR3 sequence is CAIRGGDSPLHF. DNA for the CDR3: TGTGCCATCAGGGGGGGAGATTCACCCCTCCACTTT.

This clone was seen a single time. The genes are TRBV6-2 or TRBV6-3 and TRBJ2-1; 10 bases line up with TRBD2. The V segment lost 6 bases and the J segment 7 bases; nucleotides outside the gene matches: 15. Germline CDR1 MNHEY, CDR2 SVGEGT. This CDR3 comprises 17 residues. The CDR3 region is CASSPRVTSGEGNEQFF. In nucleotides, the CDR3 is TGTGCCAGCAGCCCCCGGGTCACTAGCGGGGAAGGGAATGAGCAGTTCTTC.

The CDR3 loop is CASSPFLSSYEQYF. The CDR3 bases are TGTGCCAGCAGTCCCTTTCTAAGCTCCTACGAGCAGTACTTC. V is TRBV28 and J is TRBJ2-7; no reliable D call. Deletions cut 5 bases from V and 0 bases from J, with 11 bases between. There are 14 residues in the CDR3. The germline CDR1 and CDR2 sequences are MDHEN and SYDVKM.